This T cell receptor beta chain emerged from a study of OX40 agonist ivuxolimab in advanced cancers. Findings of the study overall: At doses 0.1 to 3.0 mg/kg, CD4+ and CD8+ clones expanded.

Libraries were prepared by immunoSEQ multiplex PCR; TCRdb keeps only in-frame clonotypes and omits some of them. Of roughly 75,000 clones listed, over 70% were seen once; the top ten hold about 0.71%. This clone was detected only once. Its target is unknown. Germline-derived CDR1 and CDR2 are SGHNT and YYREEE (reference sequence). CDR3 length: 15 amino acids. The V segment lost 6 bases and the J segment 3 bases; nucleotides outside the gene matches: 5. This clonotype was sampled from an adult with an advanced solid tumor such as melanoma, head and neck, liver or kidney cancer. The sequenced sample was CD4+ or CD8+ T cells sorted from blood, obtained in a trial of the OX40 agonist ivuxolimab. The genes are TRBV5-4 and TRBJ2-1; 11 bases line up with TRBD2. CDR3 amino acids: CASNAGTSGYNEQFF. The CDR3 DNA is TGTGCCAGCAACGCCGGGACTAGCGGCTACAATGAGCAGTTCTTC.